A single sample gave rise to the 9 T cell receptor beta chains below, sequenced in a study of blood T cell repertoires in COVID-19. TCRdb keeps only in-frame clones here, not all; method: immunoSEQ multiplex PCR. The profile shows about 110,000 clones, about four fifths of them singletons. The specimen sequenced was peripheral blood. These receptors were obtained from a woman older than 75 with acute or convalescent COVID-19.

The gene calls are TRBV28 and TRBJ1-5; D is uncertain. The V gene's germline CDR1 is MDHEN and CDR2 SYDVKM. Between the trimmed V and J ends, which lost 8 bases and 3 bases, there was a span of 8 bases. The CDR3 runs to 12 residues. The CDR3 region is CASLESNQPQHF. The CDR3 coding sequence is TGTGCCAGCTTGGAGTCCAATCAGCCCCAGCATTTT.

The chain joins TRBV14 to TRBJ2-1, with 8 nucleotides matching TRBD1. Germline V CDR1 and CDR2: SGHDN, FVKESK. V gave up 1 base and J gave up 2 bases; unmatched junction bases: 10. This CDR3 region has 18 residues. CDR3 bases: TGTGCCAGCAGCCAAGCAGGCTCGGCGACAGGGGCCTACAATGAGCAGTTCTTC. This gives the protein CASSQAGSATGAYNEQFF.

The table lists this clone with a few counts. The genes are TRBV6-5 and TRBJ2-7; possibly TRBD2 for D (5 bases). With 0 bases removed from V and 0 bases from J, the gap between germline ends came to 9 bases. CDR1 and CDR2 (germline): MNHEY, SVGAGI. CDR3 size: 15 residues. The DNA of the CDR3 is TGTGCCAGCAGTTACTCTCCCAGCGGCTCCTACGAGCAGTACTTC. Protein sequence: CASSYSPSGSYEQYF.

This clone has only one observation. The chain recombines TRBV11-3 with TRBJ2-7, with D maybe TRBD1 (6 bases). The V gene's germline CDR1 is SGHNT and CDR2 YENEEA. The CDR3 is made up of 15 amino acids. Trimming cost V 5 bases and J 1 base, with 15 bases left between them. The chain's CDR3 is CASSRASGQSYEQYV. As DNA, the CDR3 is TGTGCCAGCAGCAGGGCCTCTGGACAGTCCTACGAGCAGTACGTC.

The CDR3 spells CALTRDRGSGVYNEQFF. The DNA of the CDR3 is TGTGCCCTAACGCGAGACAGGGGAAGCGGGGTTTACAATGAGCAGTTCTTC. This sequence joins TRBV30 and TRBJ2-1, with D possibly TRBD1 on 8 matching bases. V lost 8 bases to trimming and J lost 4 bases, with 27 bases between them. The CDR3 is made up of 17 amino acids. CDR1 and CDR2 (germline): GTSNPN, SVGIG (reference sequence). The variable domain in full, with the rest retrieved from reference TRBV30 and TRBJ2-1, is SQTIHQWPATLVQPVGSPLSLECTVEGTSNPNLYWYRQAAGRGLQLLFYSVGIGQISSEVPQNLSASRPQDRQFILSSKKLLLSDSGFYLCALTRDRGSGVYNEQFFGPGTRLTVL.

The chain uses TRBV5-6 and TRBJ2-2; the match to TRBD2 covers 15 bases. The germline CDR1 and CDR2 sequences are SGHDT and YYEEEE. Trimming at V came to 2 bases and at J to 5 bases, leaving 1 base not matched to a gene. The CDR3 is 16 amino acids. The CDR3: CASSFGLAGGTGELFF. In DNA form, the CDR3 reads TGTGCCAGCAGCTTCGGACTAGCGGGAGGGACCGGGGAGCTGTTTTTT.

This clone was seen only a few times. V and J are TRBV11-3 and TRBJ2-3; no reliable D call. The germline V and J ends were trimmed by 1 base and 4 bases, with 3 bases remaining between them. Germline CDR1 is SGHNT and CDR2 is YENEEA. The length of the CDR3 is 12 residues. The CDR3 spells CASSLAADTQYF. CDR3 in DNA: TGTGCCAGCAGCTTAGCCGCAGATACGCAGTATTTT.

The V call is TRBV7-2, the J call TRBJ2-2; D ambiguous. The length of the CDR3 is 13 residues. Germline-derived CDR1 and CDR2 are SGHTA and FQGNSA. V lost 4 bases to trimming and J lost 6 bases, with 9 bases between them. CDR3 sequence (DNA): TGTGCCAGCAGCTACAGCCCTCCCGGGGAGCTGTTTTTT. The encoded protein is CASSYSPPGELFF.

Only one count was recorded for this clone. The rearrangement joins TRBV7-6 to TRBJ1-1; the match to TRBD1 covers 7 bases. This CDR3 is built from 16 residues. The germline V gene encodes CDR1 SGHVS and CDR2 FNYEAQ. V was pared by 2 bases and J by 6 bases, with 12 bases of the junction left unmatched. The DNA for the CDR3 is TGTGCCAGCAGCTTAACCGGGACAGCCTTTGCCCCTGAAGCTTTCTTT. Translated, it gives CASSLTGTAFAPEAFF.